This T cell receptor beta chain comes out of a study of tumor-infiltrating lymphocytes in oesophageal squamous cell carcinoma. V was trimmed by 1 base and J by 8 bases, leaving 9 bases between them. This CDR3 has 14 residues. The germline CDR1 and CDR2 sequences are SGHVS and FNYEAQ. TCRdb independently ran MiXCR on the PCR reads; one entry per CDR3 protein. The sample contains 15,000 to 20,000 distinct CDR3 sequences, 35% to 45% of which appear only once. The sample consisted of normal esophageal tissue next to the tumor. This chain connects TRBV7-6 to TRBJ1-6, with D perhaps TRBD1 (5 bases). This sequence originates from a male donor with esophageal squamous cell carcinoma. The CDR3 nucleotides are TGTGCCAGCAGCTTAGGGGGGGGGGATTCACCCCTCCACTTT. Translation gives CASSLGGGDSPLHF.